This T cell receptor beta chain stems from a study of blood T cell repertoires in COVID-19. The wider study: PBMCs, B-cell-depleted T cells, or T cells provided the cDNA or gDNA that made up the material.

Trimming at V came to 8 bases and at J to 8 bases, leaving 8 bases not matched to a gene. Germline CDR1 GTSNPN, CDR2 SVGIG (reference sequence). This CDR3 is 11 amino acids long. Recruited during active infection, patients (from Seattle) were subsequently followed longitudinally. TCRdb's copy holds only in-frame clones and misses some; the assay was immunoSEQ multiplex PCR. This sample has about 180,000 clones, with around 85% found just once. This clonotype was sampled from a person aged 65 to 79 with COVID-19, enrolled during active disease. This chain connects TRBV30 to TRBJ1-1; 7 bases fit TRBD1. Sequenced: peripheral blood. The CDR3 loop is CAGNRQGEAFF. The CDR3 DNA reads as TGTGCCGGGAACCGACAGGGAGAAGCTTTCTTT. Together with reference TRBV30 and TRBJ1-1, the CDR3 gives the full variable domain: SQTIHQWPATLVQPVGSPLSLECTVEGTSNPNLYWYRQAAGRGLQLLFYSVGIGQISSEVPQNLSASRPQDRQFILSSKKLLLSDSGFYLCAGNRQGEAFFGQGTRLTVV.